A selection of T cell receptor beta chains follows, all from one sample in a study of response to subunit inactivated influenza vaccine. TCRdb processed the RT-PCR reads anew with MiXCR; each CDR3 protein has one entry. Among 200,000 to 300,000 distinct CDR3 sequences listed, 10% to 15% were seen once. The sample was non-naive T cells sorted from PBMCs, taken around 14 days before vaccination. These TCRs come from a man aged 50-59 years who received an inactivated influenza vaccine. CDR3s include the opening cysteine and the closing phenylalanine or tryptophan. D genes are given only for firm matches. Rows give clone size only sometimes, using once, few, many, or a class for an expanded clone.

v_gene	abundance	d_gene	j_gene	CDR3aa	CDR3nt
TRBV9	many	-	TRBJ2-2	CASSVEPGAGELFF	TGTGCCAGCAGCGTAGAGCCGGGGGCCGGGGAGCTGTTTTTT
TRBV9	-	TRBD1	TRBJ1-6	CASSVTGVGSPLHF	TGTGCCAGCAGCGTGACAGGGGTAGGTTCACCCCTCCACTTT
TRBV10-3	few	-	TRBJ1-2	CAISESKGANYGYTF	TGTGCCATCAGTGAGTCAAAGGGGGCTAACTATGGCTACACCTTC
TRBV5-1	many	-	TRBJ2-5	CASSLGLGETQYF	TGCGCCAGCAGCTTGGGACTAGGAGAGACCCAGTACTTC
TRBV7-2	many	-	TRBJ2-2	CASSPRRRGGELFF	TGTGCCAGCAGCCCCCGACGGAGGGGAGGGGAGCTGTTTTTT
TRBV28	many	-	TRBJ2-2	CASSSGSANTGELFF	TGTGCCAGCAGTTCTGGTTCTGCGAACACCGGGGAGCTGTTTTTT
TRBV20-1	-	-	TRBJ2-1	CSALKGASGHEQFF	TGCAGTGCCCTAAAGGGCGCTAGTGGGCATGAGCAGTTCTTC
TRBV5-1	few	-	TRBJ1-2	CASSLASNYGYTF	TGCGCCAGCAGCTTGGCCTCCAACTATGGCTACACCTTC
TRBV20-1	many	-	TRBJ2-7	CSAKGDGSYEQYF	TGCAGTGCAAAGGGGGACGGTTCCTACGAGCAGTACTTC
TRBV5-1	-	TRBD1	TRBJ1-1	CASSLGTGGVFHTEAFF	TGCGCCAGCAGCTTGGGGACAGGGGGAGTGTTCCACACTGAAGCTTTCTTT
TRBV5-5	few	-	TRBJ1-1	CASSPWGPARGNTEAFF	TGTGCCAGCAGCCCTTGGGGCCCGGCCAGGGGTAATACTGAAGCTTTCTTT
TRBV6-5	few	-	TRBJ2-6	CASSWLSGANVLTF	TGTGCCAGCAGTTGGCTCTCTGGGGCCAACGTCCTGACTTTC
TRBV4-2	many	TRBD1	TRBJ1-1	CASSQRTGGLDTEAFF	TGTGCCAGCAGCCAGAGGACAGGGGGCTTGGACACTGAAGCTTTCTTT
TRBV5-1	few	TRBD2	TRBJ2-1	CASSLGGRAQNEQFF	TGCGCCAGCAGCTTGGGTGGGAGGGCGCAAAATGAGCAGTTCTTC
TRBV4-1	-	TRBD2	TRBJ2-1	CASSGGGAYNEQFF	TGCGCCAGCAGCGGCGGGGGGGCCTACAATGAGCAGTTCTTC
TRBV28	-	-	TRBJ2-1	CASSRTARTYNEQFF	TGTGCCAGCAGTCGGACAGCCCGTACCTACAATGAGCAGTTCTTC
TRBV27	many	TRBD1	TRBJ1-5	CASQDRGYNQPQHF	TGTGCCAGCCAGGACAGGGGATACAATCAGCCCCAGCATTTT